This entry lists 3 T cell receptor beta chains sequenced from one sample in a study of blood T cell repertoires in COVID-19 (dated by TCRdb to about 2020). Receptors were amplified or captured by the immunoSEQ multiplex PCR assay. The source is immuneACCESS, and TCRdb retained only in-frame sequences with V and J called. Part of the clones is not carried over; for the studies checked, unresolved V genes explain less than half of this, and the remainder is unexplained. This sample has about 200,000 clones in its table, and about four fifths of those were observed once. The ten largest account for around 7.5% of the sample. The sequenced sample was PBMCs or T cells enriched from blood (not recorded which). Every receptor here comes from a middle-aged man who had recovered from COVID-19.

The chain employs TRBV9 and TRBJ2-7; 7 bases align to TRBD1. The V segment lost 0 bases and the J segment 7 bases; nucleotides outside the gene matches: 13. CDR3 length: 16 residues. Germline assignment: CDR1 SGDLS and CDR2 YYNGEE. Here the CDR3 reads CASSVGPMGAQGEQYF. The CDR3 bases are TGTGCCAGCAGCGTAGGTCCGATGGGGGCACAGGGGGAGCAGTACTTC.

This sequence joins TRBV21-1 and TRBJ1-5; TRBD1 was called by the table and not checked on the DNA. TRBV21-1 is a recognized pseudogene. This CDR3 has 17 amino acids. In nucleotides, the CDR3 is TGTGCCAGCAGCAAACGACAGGGAGATGTAGGCAATCAGCCCCAGCATTTT. Residues: CASSKRQGDVGNQPQHF.

The chain is built from TRBV18 and TRBJ1-3; TRBD1 matches at 7 bases. This CDR3 comprises 18 residues. Germline trimming cut 4 bases from V and 3 bases from J; bases unmatched to any gene: 15. The germline V gene encodes CDR1 KGHSH and CDR2 LQKENI. CDR3 amino acids: CASSLIAGTERVGNTIYF. CDR3 DNA sequence: TGTGCCAGCTCACTGATAGCGGGGACAGAGAGAGTTGGAAACACCATATATTTT.